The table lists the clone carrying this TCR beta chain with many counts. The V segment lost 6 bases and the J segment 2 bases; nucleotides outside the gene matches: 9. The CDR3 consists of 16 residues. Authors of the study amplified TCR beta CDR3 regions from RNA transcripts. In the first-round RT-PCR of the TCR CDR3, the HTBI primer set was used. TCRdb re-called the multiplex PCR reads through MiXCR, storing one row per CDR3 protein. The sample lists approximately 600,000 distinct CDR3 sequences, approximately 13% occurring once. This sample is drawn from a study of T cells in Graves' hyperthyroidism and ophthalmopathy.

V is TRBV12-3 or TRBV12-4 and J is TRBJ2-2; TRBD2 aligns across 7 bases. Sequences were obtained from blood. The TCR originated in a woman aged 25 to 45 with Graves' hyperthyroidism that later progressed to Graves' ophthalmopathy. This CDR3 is CASRPQSGGNTGELFF. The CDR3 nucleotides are TGTGCCAGCAGGCCTCAGTCGGGGGGTAACACCGGGGAGCTGTTTTTT.